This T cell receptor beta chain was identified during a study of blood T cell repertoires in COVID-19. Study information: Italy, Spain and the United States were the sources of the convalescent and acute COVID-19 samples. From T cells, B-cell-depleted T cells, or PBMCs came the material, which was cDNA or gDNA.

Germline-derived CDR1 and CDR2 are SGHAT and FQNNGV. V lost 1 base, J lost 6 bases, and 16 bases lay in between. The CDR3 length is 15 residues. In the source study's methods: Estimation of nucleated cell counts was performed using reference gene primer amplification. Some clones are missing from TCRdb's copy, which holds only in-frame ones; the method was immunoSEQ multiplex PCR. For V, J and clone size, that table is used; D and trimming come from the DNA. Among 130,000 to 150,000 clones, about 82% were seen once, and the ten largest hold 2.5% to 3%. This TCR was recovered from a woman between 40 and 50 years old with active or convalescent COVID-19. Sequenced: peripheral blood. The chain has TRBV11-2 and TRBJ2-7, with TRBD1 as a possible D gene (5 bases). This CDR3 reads CASSLAGRAGREQYF. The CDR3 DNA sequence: TGTGCCAGCAGCTTAGCAGGCAGGGCAGGTCGCGAGCAGTACTTC.